The present entry profiles one T cell receptor beta chain with its context. This sample was taken from a study of CD8+ T cells in alopecia areata. On the study more broadly: The study gave tofacitinib for 6 to 18 months, then 6 months off drug.

Following RNA extraction, reverse transcription yielded cDNA that acted as the sequencing template. Profiled with immunoSEQ multiplex PCR; TCRdb holds only in-frame clones, not every one. The sample has approximately 170,000 clones, 60% to 70% seen once. The CDR3 has 16 amino acids. In germline, CDR1 is SGHDT, CDR2 YYEEEE. Trimming cost V 3 bases and J 0 bases, with 12 bases left between them. Treatment denoted: oral pan-JAK inhibitor, 5-10 mg twice daily. The rearrangement uses TRBV5-6 and TRBJ2-2; D perhaps matches TRBD1 (5 bases). This sequence was found in a human donor with alopecia areata. This specimen was CD4+ T cells sorted from blood, taken at week 4, from a patient treated with tofacitinib. The DNA of the CDR3 is TGTGCCAGCAGCTGGGAAGAACAGGCGAACACCGGGGAGCTGTTTTTT. It specifies CASSWEEQANTGELFF.